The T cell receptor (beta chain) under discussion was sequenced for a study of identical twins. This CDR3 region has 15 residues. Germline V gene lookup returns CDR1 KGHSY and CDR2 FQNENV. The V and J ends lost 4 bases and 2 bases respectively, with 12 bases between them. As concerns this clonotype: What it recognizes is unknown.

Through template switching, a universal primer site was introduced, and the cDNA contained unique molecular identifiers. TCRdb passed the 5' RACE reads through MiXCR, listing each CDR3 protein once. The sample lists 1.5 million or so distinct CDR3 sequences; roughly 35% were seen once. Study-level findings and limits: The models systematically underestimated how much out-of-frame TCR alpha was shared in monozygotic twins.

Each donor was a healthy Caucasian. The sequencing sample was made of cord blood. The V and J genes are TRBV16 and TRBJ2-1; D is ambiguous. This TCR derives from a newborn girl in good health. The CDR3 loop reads CASSRAFIPYNEQFF. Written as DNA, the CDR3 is TGTGCCAGCAGCCGCGCTTTCATACCCTACAATGAGCAGTTCTTC.